The T cell receptor beta chain described here comes from a study of Graves' ophthalmopathy and Graves' hyperthyroidism. Amplification targeted the TCR beta CDR3 regions, with RNA transcripts as the source material. An initial RT-PCR round employing HTBI primers preceded a second-round multiplex PCR. Via MiXCR, TCRdb re-called the multiplex PCR reads, giving one row per CDR3 protein. The sample contains around 1,000,000 distinct CDR3 sequences, roughly two fifths of which appear only once. This CDR3 comprises 16 residues. The V gene lost 0 bases and the J gene lost 4 bases, with 11 bases spanning the gap. Germline CDR1 and CDR2: SGDLS and YYNGEE.

The sequence was collected from an adult man with Graves' hyperthyroidism. This chain uses TRBV9 with TRBJ2-6, with D tentatively TRBD1 (5 bases). Sequencing was done on a sample of peripheral blood or thyroid tissue (not recorded which). The CDR3 spells CASSVGQGSGANVLTF. The CDR3 DNA follows: TGTGCCAGCAGCGTAGGGCAGGGTTCGGGGGCCAACGTCCTGACTTTC.